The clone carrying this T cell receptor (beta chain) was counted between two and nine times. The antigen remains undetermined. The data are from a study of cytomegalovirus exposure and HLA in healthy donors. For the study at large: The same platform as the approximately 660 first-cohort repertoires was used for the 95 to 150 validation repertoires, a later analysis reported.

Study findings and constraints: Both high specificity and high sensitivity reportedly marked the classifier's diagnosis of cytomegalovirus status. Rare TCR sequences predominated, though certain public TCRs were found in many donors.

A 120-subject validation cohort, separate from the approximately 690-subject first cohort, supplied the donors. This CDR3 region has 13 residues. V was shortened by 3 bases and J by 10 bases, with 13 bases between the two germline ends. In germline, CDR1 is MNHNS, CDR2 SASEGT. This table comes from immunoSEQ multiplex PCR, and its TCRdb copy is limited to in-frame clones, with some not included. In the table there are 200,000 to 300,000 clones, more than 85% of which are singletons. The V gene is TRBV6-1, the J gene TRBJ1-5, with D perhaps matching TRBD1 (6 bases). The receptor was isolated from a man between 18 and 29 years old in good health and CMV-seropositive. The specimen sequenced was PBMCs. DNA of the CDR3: TGTGCCAGCAGTGACGGGGGACAAGCACCCCAGCATTTT. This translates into CASSDGGQAPQHF.